A selection of T cell receptor beta chains follows, all from one sample in a study of blood T cell repertoires in COVID-19. Clones were sequenced by immunoSEQ multiplex PCR, and TCRdb holds only the in-frame ones, with some missing. Found here are approximately 180,000 clones, approximately 85% of them singletons; the top ten hold roughly 6%. Sequenced material: PBMCs or T cells enriched from blood (not recorded which). All receptors derive from a man aged 35-49 years who had recovered from COVID-19. Both conserved end residues are part of each CDR3. The D gene is left open where the match is weak. Some rows have no size entry. The others give once, few or many, or a class for an expanded clone.

TRBD1	.	TRBV11-2	TRBJ1-1	TGTGCCAGCAGTTACCAGGGGGCAATGATGAACACTGAAGCTTTCTTT	CASSYQGAMMNTEAFF
TRBD2	.	TRBV7-9	TRBJ2-1	TGTGCCAGCAGTAGGACTAGCGGGAGGTACAATGAGCAGTTCTTC	CASSRTSGRYNEQFF
.	.	TRBV12-5	TRBJ2-7	TGTGCTAGTGGTCTACTTACCTACGAGCAGTACTTC	CASGLLTYEQYF
TRBD1	once	TRBV9	TRBJ2-2	TGTGCCAGCAGCTCGGACAGGGGAAGGACCGGGGAGCTGTTTTTT	CASSSDRGRTGELFF
.	.	TRBV3-1/TRBV3-2	TRBJ1-2	TGTGCCAGCAGCCAAGGGGGCACTTACTATGGCTACACCTTC	CASSQGGTYYGYTF
.	.	TRBV5-1	TRBJ1-1	TGCGCCAGCAGCTTCGGGGGAGGAACTGAAGCTTTCTTT	CASSFGGGTEAFF
.	.	TRBV10-3	TRBJ2-7	TGTGCCATCTTATCAGGGGATAGCTCCTACGAGCAGTACTTC	CAILSGDSSYEQYF
.	.	TRBV27	TRBJ1-3	TGTGCCAGCATTTATGGAAACACCATATATTTT	CASIYGNTIYF
TRBD1	.	TRBV18	TRBJ1-2	TGTGCCAGCTCACCTCTCAGGGGGCAACCTCCTAACTATGGCTACACCTTC	CASSPLRGQPPNYGYTF
.	.	TRBV29-1	TRBJ1-2	TGCAGCGTGGATTCCGTAACAGGCTATGGCTACACCTTC	CSVDSVTGYGYTF
.	.	TRBV19	TRBJ1-6	TGTGCCAGTAGTATAAAAAAGGGGAACGGTTCACCCCTCCACTTT	CASSIKKGNGSPLHF
.	.	TRBV29-1	TRBJ2-1	TGCAGCGCCGAGGATCTAGCGAGCTCCTACAATGAGCAGTTCTTC	CSAEDLASSYNEQFF
TRBD1	.	TRBV7-9	TRBJ2-2	TGTGCCAGCAGGACCGGGACAGACTTGAACACCGGGGAGCTGTTTTTT	CASRTGTDLNTGELFF
TRBD1	once	TRBV19	TRBJ1-1	TGTGCCAGTAGTACTGGACAGGGACGCGACACTGAAGCTTTCTTT	CASSTGQGRDTEAFF
TRBD1	.	TRBV30	TRBJ1-2	TGTGCCTGGGGATACAGGGGGTTCGACTATGGCTACACCTTC	CAWGYRGFDYGYTF
.	few	TRBV5-1	TRBJ2-7	TGCGCCAGCAGCTTCGATCGGGGATCCTACGAGCAGTACTTC	CASSFDRGSYEQYF
.	.	TRBV2	TRBJ2-5	TGTGCCAGCAGACAAGTGGGGGGGGCTGTTAGCGAGACCCAGTACTTC	CASRQVGGAVSETQYF
.	once	TRBV29-1	TRBJ2-1	TGCAGCGTTGAGCGGACTCACAATGAGCAGTTCTTC	CSVERTHNEQFF
TRBD1	.	TRBV7-9	TRBJ2-5	TGTGCCAGCAGCTTATTTACGATCGACAGGGACCAAGAGACCCAGTACTTC	CASSLFTIDRDQETQYF
.	.	TRBV6-5	TRBJ2-7	TGTGCCAGCAGTCTTAGGGTCGGGGCCTACGAGCAGTACTTC	CASSLRVGAYEQYF
.	.	TRBV9	TRBJ2-1	TGTGCCAGCAGCCCTGATGGGCTTGGTGAGCAGTTCTTC	CASSPDGLGEQFF
.	.	TRBV28	TRBJ2-7	TGTGCCAGCAGTTTAGGAGGAAAGACCTACGAGCAGTACTTC	CASSLGGKTYEQYF
TRBD1	.	TRBV28	TRBJ1-3	TGTGCCAGCAGCCTAGGGACAGGGTCAGGAAACACCATATATTTT	CASSLGTGSGNTIYF
.	.	TRBV5-1	TRBJ2-7	TGCGCCAGCAGATCCGACATCCCCCCCTACGAGCAGTACTTC	CASRSDIPPYEQYF
.	.	TRBV2	TRBJ2-1	TGTGCCAGCATGGGCAGGTGGTATCGTACATCCAATGAGCAGTTCTTC	CASMGRWYRTSNEQFF
.	.	TRBV2	TRBJ1-6	TGTGCCAGCGGCAGGGAGGCTTATTCACCCCTCCACTTT	CASGREAYSPLHF
TRBD1	.	TRBV7-8	TRBJ2-2	TGTGCCAGCAGCTTAGTCTTAACAGGGGGTACCGGGGAGCTGTTTTTT	CASSLVLTGGTGELFF
.	once	TRBV9	TRBJ2-1	TGTGCCAGCAGCGTAGAGTTGGGGCGGCACAACAATGAGCAGTTCTTC	CASSVELGRHNNEQFF
TRBD1	.	TRBV6-6	TRBJ1-2	TGTGCCAGCAGTTACCCGACGGACAGGGGCCCTTGGACCTTC	CASSYPTDRGPWTF
.	.	TRBV27	TRBJ1-2	TGTGCCAGCAGTTCAACGCGATTAGGGACAAACCTTGATGGCTACACCTTC	CASSSTRLGTNLDGYTF